The 14 T cell receptor beta chains below all came from one sample that was sequenced in a study of patients and donors after allogeneic stem cell transplantation. A single record per CDR3 protein comes from TCRdb applying MiXCR to the RT-PCR reads. The table includes 150,000 to 250,000 distinct CDR3 sequences, approximately 41% detected once. Sequenced sample: blood, either unsorted or a sorted T cell fraction (not recorded which). These receptors all come from a human donor who was either an allogeneic HSCT recipient or a stem cell or donor lymphocyte infusion donor (not recorded which). It is not recorded whose cells these are; they may come from a transplant donor.

The V gene is TRBV3-1, the J gene TRBJ2-3, with a weak D call TRBD2 (5 bases). Trimming removed 1 base at V and 4 bases at J, with 9 bases between. Germline assignment: CDR1 LGHDT and CDR2 YNNKEL (reference sequence). This CDR3 spans 14 amino acids. CDR3 protein: CASSQVRAADTQYF. CDR3 sequence (DNA): TGTGCCAGCAGCCAAGTGCGGGCAGCAGATACGCAGTATTTT.

This clonotype was observed once. V and J are TRBV6-5 and TRBJ2-1; 9 positions agree with TRBD2. This CDR3 spans 15 amino acids. Germline values: CDR1 MNHEY, CDR2 SVGAGI. V trimming: 1 base; J trimming: 7 bases; junction bases outside the gene matches: 5. For the CDR3, the DNA is TGTGCCAGCAGTTACTATGCGGGAGGGCCAAATGAGCAGTTCTTC. The encoded protein is CASSYYAGGPNEQFF.

The rearrangement joins TRBV12-3 or TRBV12-4 to TRBJ2-7; D is perhaps TRBD1 (6 bases). The CDR3 runs 13 residues. V lost 6 bases, J lost 2 bases, and 11 bases lay in between. This CDR3 reads CASRYRETYEQYF. In nucleotides, the CDR3 is TGTGCCAGCAGGTACAGGGAAACCTACGAGCAGTACTTC.

This chain uses TRBV3-1 with TRBJ2-7, with D possibly matching TRBD1 (6 bases). The CDR3 extends over 17 amino acids. The germline CDR1 and CDR2 sequences are LGHDT and YNNKEL (reference sequence). V was trimmed by 4 bases and J by 0 bases, leaving 19 bases between them. As DNA, the CDR3 is TGTGCCAGCAGCCCCGTTCCCCGGACAGATTTCTCCTACGAGCAGTACTTC. Encoded protein: CASSPVPRTDFSYEQYF.

The V call is TRBV6-1, the J call TRBJ1-1; D unclear. V was trimmed by 9 bases and J by 1 base, leaving 12 bases between them. This CDR3 comprises 13 residues. Germline CDR1 and CDR2: MNHNS and SASEGT. The CDR3 bases are TGTGCCAGTCAGACGATGAGGAACACTGAAGCTTTCTTT. Translated, it gives CASQTMRNTEAFF.

The chain uses TRBV12-3 or TRBV12-4 and TRBJ2-3; 9 positions agree with TRBD2. V shed 6 bases and J 7 bases; nucleotides not matched to a gene: 5. This CDR3 contains 13 residues. CDR3 loop: CASRPSGTYTQYF. CDR3 sequence (DNA): TGTGCCAGCAGGCCTAGCGGGACCTATACGCAGTATTTT.

This chain links TRBV12-3 or TRBV12-4 with TRBJ2-5; either TRBD1 or TRBD2 may fit D (5 bases each). The CDR3 is made up of 13 amino acids. V was cut by 3 bases and J by 5 bases, with 10 bases left in between. The CDR3, as DNA: TGTGCCAGCAGTTTTCGGGGCAGGGAGACCCAGTACTTC. This encodes CASSFRGRETQYF.

This clonotype has a handful of counts. The chain uses TRBV12-3 or TRBV12-4 and TRBJ1-3; D gene ambiguous. Trimming pared 6 bases from V and 6 bases from J, leaving 9 bases between. The CDR3 totals 12 residues. CDR3: CASRGGLNTIYF. CDR3 coding DNA: TGTGCCAGCAGGGGAGGCCTAAACACCATATATTTT.

The chain is built from TRBV5-1 and TRBJ2-3; the D is unclear. Germline assignment: CDR1 SGHRS and CDR2 YFSETQ. The CDR3 totals 12 residues. The V and J ends lost 2 bases and 5 bases respectively, with 6 bases between them. CDR3 nucleotides: TGCGCCAGCAGCTTTGGTAAAGATACGCAGTATTTT. Translation gives CASSFGKDTQYF.

This clonotype was counted between two and nine times. The genes are TRBV6-5 and TRBJ2-3; D gene unclear. Germline values: CDR1 MNHEY, CDR2 SVGAGI. There are 13 residues in the CDR3. V was cut by 6 bases and J by 4 bases, with 11 bases left in between. The CDR3 loop is CASRVGPADTQYF. The CDR3 bases are TGTGCCAGCAGAGTCGGTCCGGCAGATACGCAGTATTTT.

The chain recombines TRBV5-8 with TRBJ1-1; unclear D gene. Germline V gene sequence: CDR1 SGHTS, CDR2 YDEGEE. The CDR3 loop spans 16 amino acids. The V gene lost 0 bases and the J gene lost 1 base, with 13 bases spanning the gap. The chain's CDR3 is CASSLEGGRRNTEAFF. In DNA form, the CDR3 reads TGTGCCAGCAGCTTGGAGGGAGGGCGGAGGAACACTGAAGCTTTCTTT.

The chain uses TRBV6-1 and TRBJ2-3, with TRBD2 matching over 9 bases. Trimming cost V 8 bases and J 5 bases; bases outside gene matches: 8. This CDR3 has 14 amino acids. Germline lookup yields CDR1 MNHNS and CDR2 SASEGT. The CDR3 region has the DNA TGTGCCAGCCACCCGGGACTAGCCCAAGATACGCAGTATTTT. Translating it yields CASHPGLAQDTQYF.

As concerns this clonotype: In this CDR3 the conserved last residue, phenylalanine or tryptophan, is missing, so a read error is likely. The J gene is TRBJ2-1, the V gene TRBV6-6; D perhaps matches TRBD1 (8 bases). V was shortened by 7 bases and J by 8 bases, with 21 bases between the two germline ends. The CDR3 extends over 15 amino acids. Per the germline V gene, CDR1 is MNHNY and CDR2 is SVGAGI (reference sequence). The DNA of the CDR3 is TGTGCCAGCACCACAGGGGGACTATCACGAGATGAGCAGTTCCTC. This codes for CASTTGGLSRDEQFL.

A few counts support this clonotype. The gene calls are TRBV9 and TRBJ1-1; no definite D call. CDR1 is SGDLS and CDR2 is YYNGEE in the germline V gene. The V and J ends lost 5 bases and 3 bases respectively, with 8 bases between them. This CDR3 spans 12 amino acids. In DNA form, the CDR3 reads TGTGCCAGCAGTATTGAGGACACTGAAGCTTTCTTT. This codes for CASSIEDTEAFF.